A selection of T cell receptor beta chains follows, all from one sample in a study of human T cells and chemical hapten exposure. TCRdb called the RACE reads again in MiXCR, with one record for every CDR3 protein. The repertoire includes about 84,000 distinct CDR3 sequences, 10% to 14% of them detected once, and about 3.5% sits in the top ten. This specimen was whole blood, taken in connection with sensitization to the hapten diphenylcyclopropenone (DPC). The receptors come from a woman between 45 and 60 years old with alopecia areata. Some clones in this sample may be carry-over from other donors' samples. Each CDR3 is given with its conserved first and last residue. Each record gives: clone size, V gene, J gene, D gene, CDR3 DNA, CDR3 protein. A D gene is named only where the DNA matches it firmly. The size entry is marked missing in some rows and otherwise reads once, few, many or a size class.

abundance: many; v_gene: TRBV3-1; j_gene: TRBJ2-7; d_gene: -; CDR3nt: TGTGCCAGCAGCCAAGGGGGAAACGAGCAGTACTTC; CDR3aa: CASSQGGNEQYF
abundance: many; v_gene: TRBV27; j_gene: TRBJ2-1; d_gene: TRBD2; CDR3nt: TGTGCCAGCAGTACGACTAGCGGGAGAGGGGGGCGGACCTACAATGAGCAGTTCTTC; CDR3aa: CASSTTSGRGGRTYNEQFF
abundance: -; v_gene: TRBV29-1; j_gene: TRBJ2-2; d_gene: TRBD1; CDR3nt: TGCAGCGTTGTAGTGGGACAGGGTCCCAACACCAGGGAGCTGTTTTTT; CDR3aa: CSVVVGQGPNTRELFF
abundance: many; v_gene: TRBV27; j_gene: TRBJ2-3; d_gene: -; CDR3nt: TGTGCCAGCAGACGACTAGTCTCCGGGTCCATGTATACGCAGTATTTT; CDR3aa: CASRRLVSGSMYTQYF
abundance: many; v_gene: TRBV7-3; j_gene: TRBJ2-3; d_gene: -; CDR3nt: TGTGCCAGCAGCTTAACAGGGTTTTACACAGATACGCAGTATTTT; CDR3aa: CASSLTGFYTDTQYF
abundance: -; v_gene: TRBV4-1; j_gene: TRBJ2-5; d_gene: TRBD2; CDR3nt: TGCGCCAGCAGCCAAGGTGTTAGCGGGAGAGAGACCCAGTACTTC; CDR3aa: CASSQGVSGRETQYF
abundance: many; v_gene: TRBV24-1; j_gene: TRBJ2-1; d_gene: TRBD2; CDR3nt: TGTGCCACCTCTGGGACTAGCGCTTACAATGAGCAGTTCTTC; CDR3aa: CATSGTSAYNEQFF
abundance: -; v_gene: TRBV9; j_gene: TRBJ1-5; d_gene: -; CDR3nt: TGTGCCAGCAGCGTAACGGCAGGGAGGGATCAGCCCCAGCATTTT; CDR3aa: CASSVTAGRDQPQHF
abundance: few; v_gene: TRBV3-1; j_gene: TRBJ2-5; d_gene: -; CDR3nt: TGTGCCAGCAGCCCCGGGGTCACACAAGAGACCCAGTACTTC; CDR3aa: CASSPGVTQETQYF
abundance: many; v_gene: TRBV25-1; j_gene: TRBJ2-1; d_gene: -; CDR3nt: TGTGCCAGCACCATAGGGCAGTCGAATCCCTTGCAGTTCTTC; CDR3aa: CASTIGQSNPLQFF
abundance: many; v_gene: TRBV19; j_gene: TRBJ2-2; d_gene: TRBD2; CDR3nt: TGTGCCAGTAGTATAGCTAGCGGGACCGGGGACACCGGGGAGCTGTTTTTT; CDR3aa: CASSIASGTGDTGELFF
abundance: few; v_gene: TRBV7-9; j_gene: TRBJ2-5; d_gene: TRBD2; CDR3nt: TGTGCCAGCAGCCCGAGACTAGCGGGCTTCCAAGAGACCCAGTACTTC; CDR3aa: CASSPRLAGFQETQYF
abundance: -; v_gene: TRBV18; j_gene: TRBJ2-3; d_gene: -; CDR3nt: TGTGCCAGCTCACCAACCCCGGCGACCAAGAGCACAGATACGCAGTATTTT; CDR3aa: CASSPTPATKSTDTQYF
abundance: -; v_gene: TRBV9; j_gene: TRBJ2-7; d_gene: -; CDR3nt: TGTGCCAGCAGCACGGACCACTACGGGCAGTACTTC; CDR3aa: CASSTDHYGQYF
abundance: -; v_gene: TRBV20-1; j_gene: TRBJ2-3; d_gene: -; CDR3nt: TGCAGTGCCTTTTCAAGCGGTAGCGGAACAGATACGCAGTATTTT; CDR3aa: CSAFSSGSGTDTQYF
abundance: -; v_gene: TRBV29-1; j_gene: TRBJ1-1; d_gene: -; CDR3nt: TGCAGCGGGGGCTCAGGGTTGAACACTGAAGCTTTCTTT; CDR3aa: CSGGSGLNTEAFF
abundance: many; v_gene: TRBV5-4; j_gene: TRBJ2-1; d_gene: -; CDR3nt: TGTGCCAGCAGCGTTTACGGGGGGCGTCCGTTCTTC; CDR3aa: CASSVYGGRPFF
abundance: -; v_gene: TRBV20-1; j_gene: TRBJ1-2; d_gene: TRBD1; CDR3nt: TGCAGTGCCCAGACAGGGGGAGGCTATGGCTACACCTTC; CDR3aa: CSAQTGGGYGYTF
abundance: many; v_gene: TRBV7-9; j_gene: TRBJ2-1; d_gene: -; CDR3nt: TGTGCCAGCAGCTTCCGGCTAGCGATAAACAATGAGCAGTTCTTC; CDR3aa: CASSFRLAINNEQFF
abundance: -; v_gene: TRBV7-6; j_gene: TRBJ2-7; d_gene: TRBD1; CDR3nt: TGTGCCAGCAGCACCGGACAGGGGGTCTACGAGCAGTACTTC; CDR3aa: CASSTGQGVYEQYF
abundance: -; v_gene: TRBV7-6; j_gene: TRBJ1-1; d_gene: TRBD1; CDR3nt: TGTGCCAGCAGCTCACAGGGGTACACTGAAGCTTTCTTT; CDR3aa: CASSSQGYTEAFF
abundance: many; v_gene: TRBV7-6; j_gene: TRBJ1-2; d_gene: -; CDR3nt: TGTGCCAGCAGCTTAAATTCCCCCAGCGGGAGCTATGGCTACACCTTC; CDR3aa: CASSLNSPSGSYGYTF
abundance: few; v_gene: TRBV7-2; j_gene: TRBJ2-3; d_gene: -; CDR3nt: TGTGCCAGCAGCTTAGACCCTCTTCCGATTTGGGTAGCGGACGGGATGGATACGCAGTATTTT; CDR3aa: CASSLDPLPIWVADGMDTQYF
abundance: -; v_gene: TRBV29-1; j_gene: TRBJ2-1; d_gene: -; CDR3nt: TGCAGCGCATCGCCGCAGAGCTCCTACAATGAGCAGTTCTTC; CDR3aa: CSASPQSSYNEQFF
abundance: once; v_gene: TRBV29-1; j_gene: TRBJ2-7; d_gene: -; CDR3nt: TGCAGCGCCTTGACAGGACTAACCTACGAGCAGTACTTC; CDR3aa: CSALTGLTYEQYF
abundance: many; v_gene: TRBV7-2; j_gene: TRBJ1-6; d_gene: -; CDR3nt: TGTGCCAGCAGCAAGGATGGGAGGCAGAATTCACCCCTCCACTTT; CDR3aa: CASSKDGRQNSPLHF
abundance: few; v_gene: TRBV29-1; j_gene: TRBJ2-2; d_gene: TRBD1; CDR3nt: TGCAGCGCTGGACAGGCATCCGGGGAGCTGTTTTTT; CDR3aa: CSAGQASGELFF
abundance: medium-sized; v_gene: TRBV28; j_gene: TRBJ1-5; d_gene: -; CDR3nt: TGTGCCAGCAGAATTACAGATAGCAATCAGCCCCAGCATTTT; CDR3aa: CASRITDSNQPQHF
abundance: many; v_gene: TRBV10-3; j_gene: TRBJ1-1; d_gene: -; CDR3nt: TGTGCCATCAGGCGCGCGGGGAACACTGAAGCTTTCTTT; CDR3aa: CAIRRAGNTEAFF
abundance: few; v_gene: TRBV2; j_gene: TRBJ2-5; d_gene: TRBD1; CDR3nt: TGTGCCAGCAGCGTACTGCCGGGACAGCAAGAGACCCAGTACTTC; CDR3aa: CASSVLPGQQETQYF
abundance: -; v_gene: TRBV20-1; j_gene: TRBJ1-6; d_gene: -; CDR3nt: TGCAGTGCCCCCCGGGGAGCGGTAGATTCACCCCTCCACTTT; CDR3aa: CSAPRGAVDSPLHF
abundance: many; v_gene: TRBV19; j_gene: TRBJ2-1; d_gene: TRBD2; CDR3nt: TGTGCCAGTAGTATAGGCGGTAGCGGGTTCTCCTACAATGAGCAGTTCTTC; CDR3aa: CASSIGGSGFSYNEQFF
abundance: many; v_gene: TRBV12-3/TRBV12-4; j_gene: TRBJ2-1; d_gene: TRBD2; CDR3nt: TGTGCCAGCAGCTTAGCGGGAGCCTACAATGAGCAGTTCTTC; CDR3aa: CASSLAGAYNEQFF
abundance: -; v_gene: TRBV5-5; j_gene: TRBJ2-5; d_gene: TRBD2; CDR3nt: TGTGCCAGCAGCTTGCTAGCGGGAAGGAAAGAGACCCAGTACTTC; CDR3aa: CASSLLAGRKETQYF
abundance: -; v_gene: TRBV29-1; j_gene: TRBJ2-5; d_gene: -; CDR3nt: TGCAGCGTTGACAGGCCCGGGACCGAGACCCAGTACTTC; CDR3aa: CSVDRPGTETQYF
abundance: many; v_gene: TRBV6-5; j_gene: TRBJ2-1; d_gene: TRBD2; CDR3nt: TGTGCCAGCAGTTACTTTGCGGGAGTCGGCGATGAGCAGTTCTTC; CDR3aa: CASSYFAGVGDEQFF
abundance: many; v_gene: TRBV19; j_gene: TRBJ2-1; d_gene: -; CDR3nt: TGTGCCAGTAGTATCCGGGAGAATGAGCAGTTCTTC; CDR3aa: CASSIRENEQFF
abundance: few; v_gene: TRBV6-1; j_gene: TRBJ2-1; d_gene: -; CDR3nt: TGTGCCACCGGACATGGGAGCTCCTACAATGAGCAGTTCTTC; CDR3aa: CATGHGSSYNEQFF
abundance: few; v_gene: TRBV29-1; j_gene: TRBJ2-5; d_gene: TRBD2; CDR3nt: TGCAGCGTTGAAGGGGACCAGGAGCGGGAGTTTTTGAGTCAAGAGACCCAGTACTTC; CDR3aa: CSVEGDQEREFLSQETQYF
abundance: few; v_gene: TRBV19; j_gene: TRBJ2-2; d_gene: TRBD1; CDR3nt: TGTGCCAGTAGTACGATACAGGGGTCGAACACCGGGGAGCTGTTTTTT; CDR3aa: CASSTIQGSNTGELFF
abundance: many; v_gene: TRBV20-1; j_gene: TRBJ2-7; d_gene: -; CDR3nt: TGCAGTGCCAGGGGGACAGGGACTGCGACTAGCGGGTGGAGCTCCTACGAGCAGTACTTC; CDR3aa: CSARGTGTATSGWSSYEQYF
abundance: many; v_gene: TRBV4-3; j_gene: TRBJ2-7; d_gene: TRBD2; CDR3nt: TGCGCCAGCAGCCAAGGAACTAGCGATTCCTCCTACGAGCAGTACTTC; CDR3aa: CASSQGTSDSSYEQYF
abundance: many; v_gene: TRBV7-3; j_gene: TRBJ2-3; d_gene: TRBD2; CDR3nt: TGTGCCAGCAGCTCCAAAACGCCCGGGACTAGCGGGAGGACAGATACGCAGTATTTT; CDR3aa: CASSSKTPGTSGRTDTQYF
abundance: many; v_gene: TRBV18; j_gene: TRBJ2-1; d_gene: -; CDR3nt: TGTGCCAGCTCACCCTCAGACCTATTGGCGTACAATGAGCAGTTCTTC; CDR3aa: CASSPSDLLAYNEQFF
abundance: many; v_gene: TRBV6-2/TRBV6-3; j_gene: TRBJ1-5; d_gene: -; CDR3nt: TGTGCCAGCAGTATCCGACAGGTAGGCAATCAGCCCCAGCATTTT; CDR3aa: CASSIRQVGNQPQHF
abundance: few; v_gene: TRBV2; j_gene: TRBJ2-1; d_gene: TRBD2; CDR3nt: TGTGCCAGCACCGCACTAGCGGGAGGCAGGAATGAGCAGTTCTTC; CDR3aa: CASTALAGGRNEQFF
abundance: many; v_gene: TRBV28; j_gene: TRBJ2-6; d_gene: TRBD1; CDR3nt: TGTGCCAGCAGTCGCACTGCCTCGACAGGGAGAGGGGCCAACGTCCTGACTTTC; CDR3aa: CASSRTASTGRGANVLTF
abundance: many; v_gene: TRBV6-5; j_gene: TRBJ1-1; d_gene: -; CDR3nt: TGTGCCAGCAGTTCGAACACTGAAGCTTTCTTT; CDR3aa: CASSSNTEAFF
abundance: few; v_gene: TRBV2; j_gene: TRBJ2-6; d_gene: TRBD1; CDR3nt: TGTGCCAGCAGTGGGGAGAGACAGGGTCTATCTGGGGCCAACGTCCTGACTTTC; CDR3aa: CASSGERQGLSGANVLTF